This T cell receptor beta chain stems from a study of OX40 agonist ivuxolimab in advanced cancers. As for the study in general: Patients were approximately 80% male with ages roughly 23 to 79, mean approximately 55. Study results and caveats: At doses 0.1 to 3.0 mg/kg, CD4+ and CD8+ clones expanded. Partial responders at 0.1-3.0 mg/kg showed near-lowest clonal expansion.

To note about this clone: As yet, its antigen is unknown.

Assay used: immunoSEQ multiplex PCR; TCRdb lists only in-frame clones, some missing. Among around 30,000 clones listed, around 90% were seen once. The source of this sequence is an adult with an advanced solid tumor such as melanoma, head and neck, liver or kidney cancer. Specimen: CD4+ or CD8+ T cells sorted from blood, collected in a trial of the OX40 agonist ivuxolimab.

In nucleotides, the CDR3 is TGTGCCAGCAACCCCACTAGCGGGAGCGGTGTCGAGACGCAGTATTTT. Translating gives CASNPTSGSGVETQYF. The V and J genes are TRBV28 and TRBJ2-3; TRBD2 matches 11 bases. CDR3 length: 16 residues. Germline values: CDR1 MDHEN, CDR2 SYDVKM. The junction had 15 bases not matched to a gene; V was cut back by 7 bases and J by 9 bases.